This T cell receptor (beta chain) was recovered during a study of tumor-infiltrating lymphocytes in primary liver carcinoma. Study-wide context: Sample yields, roughly 3.5 to 7.13 million productive TCRbeta reads, were similar across the tissue types.

Study outcomes and limitations: Compared with tumor region pairs, tumor-adjacent and tumor-blood pairs overlapped less.

Blood RNA came from unsorted whole blood; germline DNA was also extracted. Collection of around 4 milliliters of peripheral blood took place before surgery. Concerning this clonotype itself: Its antigen is not known.

TCR beta cDNA was made from approximately 540 ng total RNA with a constant-region primer. Amplification in three nested multiplex PCR rounds with slightly modified ARM-PCR gave rise to TCR beta libraries. A C-beta reverse primer and TRBV1-TRBV30 forward primers served in each of the first two PCR rounds, at 10 cycles apiece. TCRdb re-analysed the multiplex PCR reads in MiXCR, keeping a single row per CDR3 protein. The sample contains 180,000 or so distinct CDR3 sequences, about 60% of which appear only once. The germline gives CDR1 KGHDR, CDR2 SFDVKD. The CDR3 totals 14 residues. Trimming removed 5 bases at V and 5 bases at J, with 12 bases between.

This receptor was taken from a man aged 35 to 55 with primary liver carcinoma and hepatitis B virus infection. This sequence joins TRBV24-1 and TRBJ1-5; possible D gene TRBD1, 5 bases. The sequencing input was peripheral blood. Here the CDR3 reads CATSGRGTDQPQHF. The CDR3 DNA sequence: TGTGCCACCAGTGGAAGAGGGACCGATCAGCCCCAGCATTTT.